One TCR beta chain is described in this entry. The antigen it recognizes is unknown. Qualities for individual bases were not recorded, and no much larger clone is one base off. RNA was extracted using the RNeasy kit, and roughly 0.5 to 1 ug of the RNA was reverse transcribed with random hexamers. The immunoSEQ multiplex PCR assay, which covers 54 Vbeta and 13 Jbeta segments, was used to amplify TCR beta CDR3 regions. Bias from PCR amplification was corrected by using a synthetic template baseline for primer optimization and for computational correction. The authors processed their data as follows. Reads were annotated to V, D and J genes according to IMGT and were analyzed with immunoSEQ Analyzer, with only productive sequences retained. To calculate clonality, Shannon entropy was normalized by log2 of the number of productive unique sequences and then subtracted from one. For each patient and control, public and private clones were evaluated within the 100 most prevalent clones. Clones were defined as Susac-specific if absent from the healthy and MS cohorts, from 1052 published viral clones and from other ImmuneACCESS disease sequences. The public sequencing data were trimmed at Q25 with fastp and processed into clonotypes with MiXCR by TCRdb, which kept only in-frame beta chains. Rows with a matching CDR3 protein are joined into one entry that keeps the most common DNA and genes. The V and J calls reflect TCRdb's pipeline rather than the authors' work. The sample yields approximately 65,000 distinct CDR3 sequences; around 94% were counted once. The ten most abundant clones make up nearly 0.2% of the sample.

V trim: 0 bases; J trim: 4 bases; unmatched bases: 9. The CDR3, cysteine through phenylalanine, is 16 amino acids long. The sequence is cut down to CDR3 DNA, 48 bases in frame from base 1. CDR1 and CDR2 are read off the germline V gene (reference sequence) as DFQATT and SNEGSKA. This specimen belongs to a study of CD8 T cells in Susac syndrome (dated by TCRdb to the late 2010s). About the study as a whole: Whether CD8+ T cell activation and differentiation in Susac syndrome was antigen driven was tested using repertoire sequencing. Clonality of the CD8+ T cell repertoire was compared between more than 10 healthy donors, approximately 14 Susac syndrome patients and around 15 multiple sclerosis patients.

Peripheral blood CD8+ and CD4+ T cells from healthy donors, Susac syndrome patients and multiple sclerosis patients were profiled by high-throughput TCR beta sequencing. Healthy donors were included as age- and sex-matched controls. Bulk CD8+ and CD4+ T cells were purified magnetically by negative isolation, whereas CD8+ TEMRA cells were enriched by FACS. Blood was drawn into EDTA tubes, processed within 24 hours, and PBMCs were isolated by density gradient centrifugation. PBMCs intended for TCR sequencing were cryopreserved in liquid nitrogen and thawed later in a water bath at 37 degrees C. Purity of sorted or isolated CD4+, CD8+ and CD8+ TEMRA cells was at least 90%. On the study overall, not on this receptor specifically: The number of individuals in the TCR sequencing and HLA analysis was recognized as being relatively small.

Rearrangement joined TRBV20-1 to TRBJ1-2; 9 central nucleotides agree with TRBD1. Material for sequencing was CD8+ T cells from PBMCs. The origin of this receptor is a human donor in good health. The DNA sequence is TGCAGTGCTAGAGATGAGGACAGGGGAAAAGTCTATGGCTACACCTTC. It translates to CSARDEDRGKVYGYTF.